This T cell receptor (beta chain) comes out of a study of blood T cell repertoires in COVID-19. Repertoires were generated with immunoSEQ multiplex PCR, while TCRdb's copy carries only in-frame clones and drops some. The sample lists around 200,000 clones; more than 80% were seen once. Germline V gives CDR1 SGHRS, CDR2 YFSETQ. The CDR3 has 15 residues. With V trimmed by 0 bases and J by 8 bases, 4 bases remained unmatched. The sequence was collected from a human donor in a cohort sampled during active COVID-19. The sample taken for sequencing was peripheral blood. The chain uses TRBV5-1 and TRBJ2-1; 11 positions agree with TRBD2. CDR3 sequence: CASSLASGGYDEQFF. The CDR3 coding sequence is TGCGCCAGCAGCTTGGCTAGCGGGGGGTATGATGAGCAGTTCTTC.